These 20 T cell receptor beta chains share one sample of origin, sequenced in a study of Ad26.COV2.S vaccination and SARS-CoV-2 variants. The assay was immunoSEQ multiplex PCR, and TCRdb's table has in-frame clones only and misses some. The table shows more than 350,000 clones, with around 90% occurring only once. Treatment: around 19 received Ad26.COV2.S at low or high dose, single or two shots; about 5 received placebo; per-sample allocation not given. Sampling was performed 63 days after the first vaccine or placebo injection. The material was peripheral blood, obtained in a trial of Ad26.COV2.S vaccine versus placebo. The receptors were gathered from a person between 18 and 65 years old who received the Ad26.COV2.S COVID-19 vaccine or a placebo.

The chain is built from TRBV9 and TRBJ2-5; D is unresolved. The V and J ends lost 3 bases and 5 bases respectively, with 17 bases between them. In germline, CDR1 is SGDLS, CDR2 YYNGEE. This CDR3 has 15 amino acids. DNA for the CDR3: TGTGCCAGCAGCGGGATAACACGGGCCCGGGAGACCCAGTACTTC. Protein product: CASSGITRARETQYF. Using reference TRBV9 and TRBJ2-5 for the parts outside the CDR3, the full variable domain is DSGVTQTPKHLITATGQRVTLRCSPRSGDLSVYWYQQSLDQGLQFLIQYYNGEERAKGNILERFSAQQFPDLHSELNLSSLELGDSALYFCASSGITRARETQYFGPGTRLLVL.

The chain recombines TRBV27 with TRBJ1-5, with 7 positions matching TRBD1. J lost 7 bases, V lost 5 bases, and 2 bases had no gene match. Germline lookup yields CDR1 MNHEY and CDR2 SMNVEV (reference sequence). The CDR3 is made up of 12 amino acids. This chain's CDR3 is CASSVGGQPQHF. The CDR3 DNA follows: TGTGCCAGCAGTGTAGGGGGCCAGCCCCAGCATTTT.

V gene TRBV20-1 combines with J gene TRBJ2-7, with 7 bases aligning to TRBD2. The CDR3 loop spans 15 amino acids. The germline CDR1 and CDR2 sequences are DFQATT and SNEGSKA (reference sequence). J gave up 4 bases and V 3 bases, and 12 bases lay outside the gene matches. CDR3 nucleotides: TGCAGTGCTAGTACTCCCGGGAGGACGTTATACGAGCAGTACTTC. Residues: CSASTPGRTLYEQYF.

For this clone: This sample includes further DNA sequences coding for the same CDR3. The V and J genes are TRBV5-1 and TRBJ1-2; perhaps TRBD1 as D (6 bases). This CDR3 contains 14 residues. V lost 3 bases and J 0 bases, leaving 9 bases between the germline ends. The V gene's germline CDR1 is SGHRS and CDR2 YFSETQ. The CDR3 protein is CASSSTGTNYGYTF. The CDR3 nucleotides read TGCGCCAGCAGCTCGACAGGCACTAACTATGGCTACACCTTC.

The chain recombines TRBV7-9 with TRBJ1-1; a weak D match, TRBD1 (6 bases). Germline V gene lookup returns CDR1 SEHNR and CDR2 FQNEAQ (reference sequence). The CDR3 loop spans 19 amino acids. V was trimmed by 1 base and J by 1 base, leaving 22 bases between them. The CDR3 region has the DNA TGTGCCAGCAGCTTAGATCCGGGATACAGGGAAATGGAGAACACTGAAGCTTTCTTT. It translates to CASSLDPGYREMENTEAFF.

The chain uses TRBV11-2 and TRBJ1-1, with unresolved D. V was shortened by 0 bases and J by 1 base, with 9 bases between the two germline ends. CDR1 and CDR2 (germline): SGHAT, FQNNGV. The CDR3 is 15 residues long. Written as DNA, the CDR3 is TGTGCCAGCAGCTTAGAAAGACCCCGGAACACTGAAGCTTTCTTT. It specifies CASSLERPRNTEAFF.

The J gene is TRBJ2-7, the V gene TRBV6-2 or TRBV6-3; D possibly uses TRBD1 or TRBD2 (5 bases each). The germline V gene encodes CDR1 MNHEY and CDR2 SVGEGT. Trimming shortened V by 2 bases and J by 3 bases, and 8 bases separated the two germline ends. The CDR3 is 13 amino acids. The CDR3 loop is CASSYGGDYEQYF. In nucleotides, the CDR3 is TGTGCCAGCAGTTACGGGGGAGACTACGAGCAGTACTTC.

This chain connects TRBV27 to TRBJ2-5; the match to TRBD1 covers 7 bases. Trimming removed 5 bases from V and 5 bases from J; junction bases left unmatched: 8. The CDR3 totals 14 residues. The germline V gene encodes CDR1 MNHEY and CDR2 SMNVEV (reference sequence). The CDR3 DNA follows: TGTGCCAGCAGTACGATAGACAGGGAGGAGACCCAGTACTTC. Protein sequence: CASSTIDREETQYF.

The V gene is TRBV28, the J gene TRBJ1-2; 8 bases are shared with TRBD1. The CDR3 length is 17 residues. Per germline, CDR1 MDHEN and CDR2 SYDVKM. The V and J ends lost 2 bases and 8 bases, in that order; junction bases with no gene match: 16. The CDR3 sequence: CASSLNPGQGGVGGYTF. CDR3 coding DNA: TGTGCCAGCAGTTTAAACCCCGGACAGGGAGGGGTGGGGGGCTACACCTTC.

This chain connects TRBV9 to TRBJ2-1, with D hard to call. The CDR3 sequence is 17 residues long. Germline V gene lookup returns CDR1 SGDLS and CDR2 YYNGEE. The V end was cut by 4 bases, the J end by 0 bases, with 17 bases between. This CDR3 reads CASSRDIGRGSYNEQFF. Written as DNA, the CDR3 is TGTGCCAGCAGCCGTGACATAGGAAGAGGCTCCTACAATGAGCAGTTCTTC.

The V and J genes are TRBV30 and TRBJ1-5; 11 bases are shared with TRBD1. J gave up 0 bases and V 8 bases, and 9 bases lay outside the gene matches. Germline loops: CDR1 GTSNPN, CDR2 SVGIG (reference sequence). The CDR3 is made up of 16 amino acids. CDR3 residues: CARGQGASCSNQPQHF. CDR3 sequence (DNA): TGTGCCCGCGGACAGGGGGCTTCTTGTAGCAATCAGCCCCAGCATTTT. The full variable domain, completed using reference TRBV30 and TRBJ1-5, is SQTIHQWPATLVQPVGSPLSLECTVEGTSNPNLYWYRQAAGRGLQLLFYSVGIGQISSEVPQNLSASRPQDRQFILSSKKLLLSDSGFYLCARGQGASCSNQPQHFGDGTRLSIL.

The rearrangement links TRBV5-4 to TRBJ2-7; D ambiguous. Germline-derived CDR1 and CDR2 are SGHNT and YYREEE (reference sequence). CDR3 length: 13 amino acids. Trimming removed 3 bases at V and 0 bases at J, with 7 bases between. The CDR3 sequence: CASSYGSSYEQYF. CDR3 bases: TGTGCCAGCAGCTACGGCAGCTCCTACGAGCAGTACTTC.

In nucleotides, the CDR3 is TGTGCCTGGAGTGTATTGGCGGGAAGGTACAATGAGCAGTTCTTC. Encoded protein: CAWSVLAGRYNEQFF. The chain uses TRBV30 and TRBJ2-1; perhaps TRBD2 as D (6 bases). Trimming stripped 0 bases from V and 4 bases from J, with 13 bases between. Germline V lookup: CDR1 GTSNPN, CDR2 SVGIG (reference sequence). The CDR3 sequence is 15 residues long.

The V and J genes are TRBV20-1 and TRBJ2-5; no reliable D call. This CDR3 has 11 amino acids. CDR1 is DFQATT, CDR2 SNEGSKA, per germline (reference sequence). V lost 6 bases, J lost 5 bases, and 10 bases lay in between. The chain's CDR3 is CSARTVETQYF. Here the CDR3 DNA reads TGCAGTGCCCGAACGGTTGAGACCCAGTACTTC.

The chain couples TRBV2 to TRBJ2-2; no clear D gene. V lost 7 bases, J lost 6 bases, and 18 bases lay in between. The CDR3 sequence is 15 residues long. CDR1 and CDR2 (germline): SNHLY, FYNNEI. The CDR3 region is CASTLSAGPPGELFF. The CDR3 DNA sequence: TGTGCCAGCACCTTAAGCGCTGGGCCCCCCGGGGAGCTGTTTTTT.

The CDR3, as DNA: TGTGCCAGCAGTAGAGGGACAGGGGGAACTTCACCCCTCCACTTT. Translating it yields CASSRGTGGTSPLHF. The rearrangement joins TRBV27 to TRBJ1-6; TRBD1 agrees at 11 bases. The germline V gene encodes CDR1 MNHEY and CDR2 SMNVEV (reference sequence). The ends lost 5 bases at V and 9 bases at J; junction bases unmatched: 6. The CDR3 length is 15 residues.

This rearrangement joins TRBV30 to TRBJ2-1, with 7 bases matching TRBD2. CDR3 length equals 15 residues. Per germline, CDR1 GTSNPN and CDR2 SVGIG (reference sequence). V lost 2 bases to trimming and J lost 7 bases; unmatched junction nucleotides: 11. The CDR3 DNA is TGTGCCTGGAGTTTATTCGGACTAGATACAAATGAGCAGTTCTTC. This gives the protein CAWSLFGLDTNEQFF.

This chain joins TRBV27 and TRBJ1-3; 8 bases match TRBD1. Per germline, CDR1 MNHEY and CDR2 SMNVEV (reference sequence). V was clipped by 6 bases and J by 4 bases; unmatched bases: 8. The CDR3 runs 15 residues. This CDR3 is CASSIGQGAGNTIYF. CDR3 nucleotide sequence: TGTGCCAGCAGCATTGGACAGGGCGCGGGAAACACCATATATTTT.

The chain joins TRBV27 to TRBJ1-4; no reliable D call. The CDR3 has 16 residues. V shed 3 bases and J shed 5 bases, with 16 bases lying between them. Germline V gene sequence: CDR1 MNHEY, CDR2 SMNVEV (reference sequence). In DNA form, the CDR3 reads TGTGCCAGCAGTTTTGGACGTTATGCAGAGAATGAAAAACTGTTTTTT. Residues: CASSFGRYAENEKLFF.

The rearrangement joins TRBV6-2 or TRBV6-3 to TRBJ2-7, with TRBD1 matching over 10 bases. CDR1 MNHEY and CDR2 SVGEGT come from the germline V gene. Trimming took 2 bases from V and 2 from J; bases not matched to a gene: 3. The CDR3 length is 15 residues. Written as DNA, the CDR3 is TGTGCCAGCAGTTACGGGGGGACAGGGGCCTACGAGCAGTACTTC. It is translated as CASSYGGTGAYEQYF.